The 18 T cell receptor beta chains below were found in one sample sequenced in a study of Ad26.COV2.S vaccination and SARS-CoV-2 variants. Using immunoSEQ multiplex PCR, the repertoire was profiled, and TCRdb retains in-frame clones only, with some absent. The table lists under 550,000 clones, around 87% of them singletons. As for treatment: 19 received Ad26.COV2.S at low or high dose, single or two shots; 5 received placebo; per-sample allocation not given. Collection of samples fell on day 63 after the first vaccine or placebo injection. The source was peripheral blood, collected in a trial of Ad26.COV2.S vaccine versus placebo. These receptors were taken from a person between 18 and 65 years old who received the Ad26.COV2.S COVID-19 vaccine or a placebo.

The chain employs TRBV29-1 and TRBJ1-2; D gene ambiguous. The V gene lost 4 bases and the J gene lost 7 bases, with 4 bases spanning the gap. The CDR3 consists of 9 residues. CDR1 and CDR2 (germline): SQVTM, ANQGSEA. The DNA for the CDR3 is TGCAGCGTTGCAGCTGGCTACACCTTC. It translates to CSVAAGYTF.

The V and J genes are TRBV19 and TRBJ1-5; perhaps TRBD1 as D (6 bases). The ends were cut back, 4 bases at V and 9 bases at J, with 13 bases in the middle. The CDR3 spans 13 residues. Germline CDR1 LNHDA, CDR2 SQIVND (reference sequence). CDR3 loop: CASSKQGKAPQHF. As DNA, the CDR3 is TGTGCCAGTAGTAAACAGGGAAAGGCGCCCCAGCATTTT.

J is TRBJ1-4 and V is TRBV5-4; D unresolved. Deletions cut 1 base from V and 10 bases from J, with 8 bases between. This CDR3 spans 12 amino acids. Germline CDR1 SGHNT, CDR2 YYREEE (reference sequence). The CDR3 sequence: CASSLREGKLFF. CDR3 nucleotide sequence: TGTGCCAGCAGCTTGAGGGAAGGAAAACTGTTTTTT.

The chain links TRBV27 to TRBJ2-1, with a tentative D call TRBD2 (5 bases). This CDR3 spans 12 amino acids. CDR1 and CDR2 from the germline V gene are MNHEY and SMNVEV (reference sequence). V lost 2 bases to trimming and J lost 8 bases, with 7 bases between them. DNA for the CDR3: TGTGCCAGCAGTTTACTCGGGGATGAGCAGTTCTTC. Residues: CASSLLGDEQFF.

The V gene is TRBV10-3, the J gene TRBJ2-2; 9 nucleotides agree with TRBD1. J gave up 6 bases and V 5 bases, and 7 bases lay outside the gene matches. Germline V gives CDR1 ENHRY, CDR2 SYGVKD. CDR3 length: 15 amino acids. CDR3 nucleotide sequence: TGTGCCATCAGTATTGACGACAGGGGGGCCGGGGAGCTGTTTTTT. Translating it yields CAISIDDRGAGELFF.

V gene TRBV12-3 or TRBV12-4 combines with J gene TRBJ1-1; no clear D gene. The CDR3 has 13 residues. The V end lost 5 bases, the J end lost 1 base, and 8 bases lay between the germline ends. CDR3 sequence: CASSQDGNTEAFF. The CDR3 DNA is TGTGCCAGCAGTCAGGACGGGAACACTGAAGCTTTCTTT.

The chain links TRBV7-8 to TRBJ2-1, with 11 bases identical to TRBD2. The CDR3 runs 15 residues. CDR1 and CDR2 from the germline V gene are SGHVS and FQNEAQ. The V segment lost 1 base and the J segment 7 bases; nucleotides outside the gene matches: 3. CDR3 DNA sequence: TGTGCCAGCAGCTTAGGAGGACTAGCGGGTAATGAGCAGTTCTTC. Protein: CASSLGGLAGNEQFF.

The V gene is TRBV4-3, the J gene TRBJ2-1, with D perhaps matching TRBD2 (6 bases). The CDR3 covers 12 residues. V was cut by 4 bases and J by 9 bases, with 10 bases left in between. Germline values: CDR1 LGHNA, CDR2 YSLEER. The CDR3 sequence: CASSPTGVEQFF. The DNA of the CDR3 is TGCGCCAGCAGCCCCACGGGGGTTGAGCAGTTCTTC.

The rearrangement joins TRBV4-1 to TRBJ2-5; TRBD1 matches at 12 bases. The CDR3 is 16 amino acids. Germline assignment: CDR1 MGHRA and CDR2 YSYEKL. The ends lost 3 bases at V and 2 bases at J; junction bases unmatched: 4. CDR3 nucleotides: TGCGCCAGCAGCCATGGGACAGGGGGCAAACAAGAGACCCAGTACTTC. This codes for CASSHGTGGKQETQYF.

This clone came up a few times. This sequence joins TRBV30 and TRBJ1-6; TRBD1 matches 7 bases. The junction had 0 bases not matched to a gene; V was cut back by 1 base and J by 6 bases. Germline V gene sequence: CDR1 GTSNPN, CDR2 SVGIG (reference sequence). CDR3 length: 13 amino acids. CDR3: CAWSDRGNSPLHF. In nucleotides, the CDR3 is TGTGCCTGGAGTGACAGGGGTAATTCACCCCTCCACTTT.

The CDR3 DNA is TGTGCCACCCTACTATTGACTAGCGGGTCCTACGAGCAGTACTTC. Its translation is CATLLLTSGSYEQYF. The rearrangement links TRBV27 to TRBJ2-7; TRBD2 agrees at 10 bases. V lost 10 bases, J lost 1 base, and 10 bases stayed unmatched. Germline CDR1 and CDR2: MNHEY and SMNVEV (reference sequence). The length of the CDR3 is 15 residues.

This clone has more than one count but fewer than ten. The CDR3 nucleotides are TGTGCCAGCAGCACTACTAGCGGGGACGAGCAGTACTTC. Its translation: CASSTTSGDEQYF. This chain uses TRBV4-2 with TRBJ2-7, with 10 nucleotides matching TRBD2. This CDR3 contains 13 residues. Germline V gives CDR1 LGHNA, CDR2 YNFKEQ. V was clipped by 5 bases and J by 5 bases; unmatched bases: 3.

The chain couples TRBV5-1 to TRBJ2-5; 14 nucleotides align to TRBD2. There are 20 residues in the CDR3. The V segment lost 2 bases and the J segment 3 bases; nucleotides outside the gene matches: 15. Germline V gives CDR1 SGHRS, CDR2 YFSETQ. Here the CDR3 DNA reads TGCGCCAGCAGCTTAGAACCCTCGATAAGGACTAGCGGGGGGAAAGAGACCCAGTACTTC. The encoded protein is CASSLEPSIRTSGGKETQYF.

J is TRBJ2-6 and V is TRBV4-1, with a tentative D call TRBD1 (6 bases). The CDR3 extends over 17 amino acids. Germline CDR1 reads MGHRA; CDR2 reads YSYEKL. V lost 4 bases to trimming and J lost 0 bases, with 13 bases between them. The CDR3 loop reads CASSLTGTLSGANVLTF. CDR3 nucleotides: TGCGCCAGCAGCCTAACAGGGACCCTCTCTGGGGCCAACGTCCTGACTTTC.

V is TRBV11-1 and J is TRBJ2-1, with D unclear. V gave up 8 bases and J gave up 8 bases, with 4 bases separating them. This CDR3 spans 9 amino acids. Germline assignment: CDR1 SGHAT and CDR2 FQDESV (reference sequence). This chain's CDR3 is CASYDEQFF. The CDR3 nucleotides are TGTGCCAGCTATGATGAGCAGTTCTTC.

V and J are TRBV27 and TRBJ2-7; either TRBD1 or TRBD2 may supply D (5 bases each). This CDR3 is 14 amino acids long. Germline V gene sequence: CDR1 MNHEY, CDR2 SMNVEV (reference sequence). V lost 7 bases to trimming and J lost 4 bases, with 17 bases between them. Written as DNA, the CDR3 is TGTGCCAGCACCCTCAGAGGGACCGGGTACGAGCAGTACTTC. This sequence encodes CASTLRGTGYEQYF.

The table lists this clone with a few counts. The chain uses TRBV13 and TRBJ2-3, with 7 bases that match TRBD2. Trimming cost V 5 bases and J 8 bases; bases outside gene matches: 7. The CDR3 loop spans 13 amino acids. Germline-derived CDR1 and CDR2 are PRHDT and FYEKMQ (reference sequence). CDR3 nucleotide sequence: TGTGCCAGCAGCATGGGAGGGCCCGTTACGCAGTATTTT. Protein product: CASSMGGPVTQYF.

The chain recombines TRBV28 with TRBJ2-2, with unresolved D. The CDR3 sequence is 14 residues long. CDR1 and CDR2 from the germline V gene are MDHEN and SYDVKM. Trimming removed 7 bases at V and 3 bases at J, with 12 bases between. The CDR3 DNA sequence: TGTGCCAGCAAGGGCCCCCAGGACACCGGGGAGCTGTTTTTT. This gives the protein CASKGPQDTGELFF. The full variable domain, rest sourced from reference TRBV28 and TRBJ2-2, is DVKVTQSSRYLVKRTGEKVFLECVQDMDHENMFWYRQDPGLGLRLIYFSYDVKMKEKGDIPEGYSVSREKKERFSLILESASTNQTSMYLCASKGPQDTGELFFGEGSRLTVL.